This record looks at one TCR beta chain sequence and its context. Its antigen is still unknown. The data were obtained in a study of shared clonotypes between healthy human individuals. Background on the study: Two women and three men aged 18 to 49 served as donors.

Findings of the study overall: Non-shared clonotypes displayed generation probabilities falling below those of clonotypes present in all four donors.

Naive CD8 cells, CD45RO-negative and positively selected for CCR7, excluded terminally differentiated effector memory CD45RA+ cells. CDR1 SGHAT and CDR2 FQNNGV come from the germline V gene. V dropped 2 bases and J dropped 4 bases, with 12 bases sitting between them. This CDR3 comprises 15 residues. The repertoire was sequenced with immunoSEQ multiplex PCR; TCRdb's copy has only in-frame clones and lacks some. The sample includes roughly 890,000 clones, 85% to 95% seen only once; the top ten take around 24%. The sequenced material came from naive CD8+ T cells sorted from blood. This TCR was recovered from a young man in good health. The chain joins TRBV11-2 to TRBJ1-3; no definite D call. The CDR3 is CASSLQGVGGNTIYF. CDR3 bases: TGTGCCAGCAGCTTACAAGGTGTCGGGGGAAACACCATATATTTT.